This T cell receptor (beta chain) was identified during a study of blood T cell repertoires in COVID-19. Study summary: Sources were T cells, B-cell-depleted T cells, or PBMCs; the material itself was cDNA or gDNA.

The table came from immunoSEQ multiplex PCR; TCRdb's copy has only in-frame clones and leaves some out. This table has 200,000 to 250,000 clones, about 85% appearing once. V shed 5 bases, J shed 6 bases, and the junction held 9 bases outside the gene matches. The CDR3 is 15 amino acids. Germline loops: CDR1 LGHNA, CDR2 YNFKEQ. The J gene is TRBJ2-1, the V gene TRBV4-2, with 8 nucleotides matching TRBD1. The sequenced material came from peripheral blood. The sequence was obtained from a man aged 25-45 years with active or convalescent COVID-19. The CDR3 DNA sequence: TGTGCCAGCAGCGACGGACAGGGTCCCCTCAATGAGCAGTTCTTC. This codes for CASSDGQGPLNEQFF.